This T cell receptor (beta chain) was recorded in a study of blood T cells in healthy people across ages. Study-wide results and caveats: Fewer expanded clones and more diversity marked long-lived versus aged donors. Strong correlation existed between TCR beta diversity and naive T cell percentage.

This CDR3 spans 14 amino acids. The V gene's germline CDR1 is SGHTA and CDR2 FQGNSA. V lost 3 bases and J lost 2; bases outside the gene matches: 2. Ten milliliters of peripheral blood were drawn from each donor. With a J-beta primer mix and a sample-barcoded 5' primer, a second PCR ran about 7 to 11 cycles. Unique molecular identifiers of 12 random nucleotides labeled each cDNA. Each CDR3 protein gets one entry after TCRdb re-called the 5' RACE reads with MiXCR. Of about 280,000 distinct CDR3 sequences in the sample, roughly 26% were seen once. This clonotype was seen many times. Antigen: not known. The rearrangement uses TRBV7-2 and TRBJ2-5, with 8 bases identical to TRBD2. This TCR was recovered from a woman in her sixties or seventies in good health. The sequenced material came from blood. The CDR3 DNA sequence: TGTGCCAGCAGCTTCGGGGGGGTACAAGAGACCCAGTACTTC. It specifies CASSFGGVQETQYF.